The clone carrying this T cell receptor (beta chain) was counted a single time. This entry is derived from a study of blood T cell repertoires in COVID-19. In the study overall: Samples representing acute and convalescent COVID-19 were sourced from the United States, Italy and Spain.

Per germline, CDR1 SGHRS and CDR2 YFSETQ. The CDR3 length is 17 residues. V shed 4 bases and J 5 bases; nucleotides not matched to a gene: 15. Methods used by the authors: Reference gene primer amplification gave nucleated cell count estimates. Profiled with immunoSEQ multiplex PCR; TCRdb holds only in-frame clones, not every one. Clone size and V and J calls were adopted from that table, with D and trimming inferred from the DNA. The table records about 480,000 clones, approximately 88% of them present only once. The gene calls are TRBV5-1 and TRBJ2-5; 9 bases are a match to TRBD1. The clonotype was recovered from a woman aged 40 to 50 who had recovered from COVID-19. The material sequenced was PBMCs or T cells enriched from blood (not recorded which). The chain's CDR3 is CASSPTGQSGTGETQYF. For the CDR3, the DNA is TGCGCCAGCAGCCCGACAGGTCAGAGCGGGACAGGGGAGACCCAGTACTTC.